Presented here are 7 T cell receptor beta chains from one specimen sequenced in a study of T-cell memory formation after mild COVID-19. TCRdb re-called the 5' RACE reads through MiXCR, storing one row per CDR3 protein. This sample carries fewer than 650,000 distinct CDR3 sequences, less than 25% of them seen once, and the ten largest clones take 8.4%. The material sequenced was PBMCs or a T cell subset sorted from them (not recorded which). The receptors shown here come from an adult woman who had mild COVID-19 (a few samples of this study predate the infection). Cell type and time point are not known.

A single count supports this clonotype. CDR3 sequence: CSYLPGQGYGYTF. The CDR3 DNA reads TGCAGCTATCTCCCGGGACAGGGGTATGGCTACACCTTC. The genes are TRBV29-1 and TRBJ1-2, with 10 bases fitting TRBD1. Germline V CDR1 and CDR2: SQVTM, ANQGSEA. The V gene end was trimmed by 8 bases and the J gene end by 5 bases; junction bases not matched to a gene: 8. The CDR3 covers 13 residues.

This CDR3 is CSARTPGTSGSARSSYNEQFF. CDR3 coding DNA: TGCAGTGCTAGGACACCTGGGACTAGCGGGAGCGCTCGAAGCTCCTACAATGAGCAGTTCTTC. This rearrangement joins TRBV20-1 to TRBJ2-1, with 14 bases lining up with TRBD2. The CDR3 runs 21 residues. V dropped 3 bases and J dropped 0; count of bases not matched to a gene: 16. In germline, CDR1 is DFQATT, CDR2 SNEGSKA (reference sequence).

This chain connects TRBV29-1 to TRBJ2-7; 11 bases are a match to TRBD1. Per the germline V gene, CDR1 is SQVTM and CDR2 is ANQGSEA. The CDR3 has 15 amino acids. J gave up 3 bases and V 6 bases, and 10 bases lay outside the gene matches. The CDR3 here is CSVRTGGGIGYEQYF. The CDR3 DNA is TGCAGCGTGCGGACAGGGGGCGGAATTGGCTACGAGCAGTACTTC.

The chain is built from TRBV6-5 and TRBJ2-3; 10 nucleotides agree with TRBD2. The CDR3 is 16 residues long. V lost 2 bases to trimming and J lost 5 bases; unmatched junction nucleotides: 7. Per the germline V gene, CDR1 is MNHEY and CDR2 is SVGAGI. The CDR3 spells CASSYTLAGERDTQYF. CDR3 nucleotides: TGTGCCAGCAGTTACACCCTAGCGGGAGAGCGAGATACGCAGTATTTT.

This chain links TRBV5-1 with TRBJ2-1; either TRBD1 or TRBD2 may fit D (5 bases each). Trimming removed 7 bases at V and 6 bases at J, with 11 bases between. CDR3 length: 12 residues. Germline V gene sequence: CDR1 SGHRS, CDR2 YFSETQ. The CDR3 DNA reads TGCGCCAGCTCAGGGAGTTTCAATGAGCAGTTCTTC. It specifies CASSGSFNEQFF.

This clonotype was recorded a few times. V is TRBV19 and J is TRBJ1-2; no firm D call. Trimming left V 7 bases short and J 4 bases short, with 16 bases between. CDR3 length: 14 residues. Germline CDR1 is LNHDA and CDR2 is SQIVND (reference sequence). The CDR3 reads CASTGALLVYGYTF. The CDR3 DNA reads as TGTGCCAGTACCGGAGCCCTATTAGTCTATGGCTACACCTTC.

The chain combines TRBV5-1 with TRBJ2-2; D is possibly TRBD1 (5 bases). V gave up 2 bases and J gave up 2 bases, with 10 bases separating them. CDR3 size: 15 residues. The germline CDR1 and CDR2 sequences are SGHRS and YFSETQ. CDR3 DNA sequence: TGCGCCAGCAGCTTTAGCCAGGGAAACACCGGGGAGCTGTTTTTT. Amino acids: CASSFSQGNTGELFF.